One sample yielded the 2 T cell receptor beta chains listed below, sequenced in a study of vaccination and CD4 T cells after COVID-19. For these receptors, no antigen is known. Treatment: approximately 9-day PBMC culture with coronavirus spike peptide pools or control peptides (ViraFEST assay). Sequencing of the DNA from cultured CD4+ T cells was carried out with the Oncomine TCR Beta short-read assay. TCRdb ran MiXCR on the PCR reads and lists one entry per CDR3 protein. In the table there are thousands of distinct CDR3 sequences, 40% to 50% of which are singletons. Sequenced: CD4+ T cells from blood, cultured in vitro. These TCRs come from a human donor who had recovered from COVID-19.

This clonotype was observed a few times. J is TRBJ1-5 and V is TRBV2; 9 bases align to TRBD1. The CDR3 has 15 amino acids. Trimming took 6 bases from V and 0 from J; bases not matched to a gene: 3. CDR1 and CDR2 (germline): SNHLY, FYNNEI. The chain's CDR3 is CASSGTGHSNQPQHF. As DNA, the CDR3 is TGTGCCAGCAGCGGGACAGGGCATAGCAATCAGCCCCAGCATTTT.

The chain carries TRBV5-1 and TRBJ1-2; the D gene is possibly TRBD1 (5 bases). The germline V gene encodes CDR1 SGHRS and CDR2 YFSETQ. The CDR3 is 13 residues long. V lost 4 bases to trimming and J lost 5 bases, with 12 bases between them. The CDR3 spells CASSGGDGYGYTF. Here the CDR3 DNA reads TGCGCCAGCAGCGGGGGGGATGGATATGGCTACACCTTC.